This paragraph reports one T cell receptor beta chain. The antigen is not known. The sample is drawn from a study of blood T cells in healthy people across ages. Study-wide points: In long-lived donors, naive CD4+ cell counts and diversity exceeded those of aged donors.

Primed by a sample-barcoded 5' primer and a J-beta primer mix, a second PCR proceeded for about 6 to 11 cycles. Every cDNA molecule bore a tag from a template-switch adaptor containing 12 random nucleotides. TCRdb itself ran the 5' RACE reads through MiXCR, one entry per CDR3 protein. The data hold 1 million or so distinct CDR3 sequences, with 40% to 55% observed a single time. Donors gave 8.5 to 10 milliliters of peripheral blood apiece. No fewer than 5.5 micrograms of total RNA were isolated from every sample. The CDR3 is 16 residues long. Germline V CDR1 and CDR2: KGHSH, LQKENI. V dropped 5 bases and J dropped 7; count of bases not matched to a gene: 14.

Sequencing input: blood. This receptor was taken from a woman in her sixties in good health. This chain connects TRBV18 to TRBJ2-7; 10 bases line up with TRBD2. The CDR3 nucleotides are TGTGCCAGCTCAACTCTAGCGGGAGTGGGGGACAATGAGCAGTACTTC. Protein sequence: CASSTLAGVGDNEQYF.